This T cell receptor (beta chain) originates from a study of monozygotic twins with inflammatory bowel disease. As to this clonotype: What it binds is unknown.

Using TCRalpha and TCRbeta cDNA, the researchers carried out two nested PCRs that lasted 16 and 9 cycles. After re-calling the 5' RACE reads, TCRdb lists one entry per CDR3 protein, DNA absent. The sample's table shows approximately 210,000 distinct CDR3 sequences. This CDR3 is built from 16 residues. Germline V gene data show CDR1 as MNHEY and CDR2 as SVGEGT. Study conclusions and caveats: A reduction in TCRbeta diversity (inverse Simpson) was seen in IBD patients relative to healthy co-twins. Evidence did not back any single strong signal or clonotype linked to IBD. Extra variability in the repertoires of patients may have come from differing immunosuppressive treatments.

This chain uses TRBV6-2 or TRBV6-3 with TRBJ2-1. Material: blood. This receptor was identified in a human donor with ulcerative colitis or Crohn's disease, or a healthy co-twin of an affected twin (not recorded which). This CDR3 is CASSHSFPSSYNEQFF.